Included here is one TCR beta chain sequence, with context. This record comes from a study of blood T cell repertoires in COVID-19. In the original analysis: Reference gene primer amplification gave estimated nucleated cell counts. Sequencing was performed with immunoSEQ multiplex PCR; in TCRdb, only in-frame clones are kept and a portion is missing. The V and J calls and clone size are taken from that table; D and trimming were inferred from the DNA. Among 500,000 to 600,000 clones listed, 85% to 90% were seen once. CDR3 length: 16 residues. CDR1 and CDR2 from the germline V gene are SGHTA and FQGNSA. Trimming shortened V by 0 bases and J by 0 bases, and 12 bases separated the two germline ends.

The TCR sequence derives from a woman in her fifties or sixties with COVID-19, enrolled during active disease. The sequencing sample was made of peripheral blood. This chain uses TRBV7-2 with TRBJ2-7, with a possible D match to TRBD2 (5 bases). CDR3 DNA sequence: TGTGCCAGCAGCTTAGCAGCAGCGGTTAGCTCCTACGAGCAGTACTTC. It encodes CASSLAAAVSSYEQYF.